This T cell receptor beta chain was identified in a study of T cell clonotyping in hematopoietic cell transplantation. With respect to this clone: The antigen is not known.

Regarding the study as a whole: Pathologically expanded recipient clonotypes increased progressively from day 30 to day 180 as diversity fell. Graft donor and pretransplant recipient Inverse Simpson Index values predicted broader posttransplant TCR diversity.

Produced via immunoSEQ multiplex PCR; TCRdb's table is partial and in-frame only. There are some 3,500 clones in the sample; 55% to 75% occur only once, and around 6.2% lies in the top ten. Here the sequenced sample was peripheral blood mononuclear cells, taken 30 days after allogeneic stem cell transplant. The clonotype comes from a male patient aged 40-50 years who had an allogeneic stem cell transplant from an unrelated donor, so the T cells may come from the graft donor. Some clones in this sample may be carry-over from other donors' samples.

The CDR3 sequence is CASSILDGYNEQFF. DNA of the CDR3: TGTGCCAGTAGTATCCTGGACGGATACAATGAGCAGTTCTTC. V and J are TRBV19 and TRBJ2-1; D unclear. V lost 3 bases and J lost 4, with 10 bases in between. Germline lookup yields CDR1 LNHDA and CDR2 SQIVND (reference sequence). The CDR3 sequence is 14 residues long.